This entry lists 6 T cell receptor beta chains sequenced from one sample in a study of blood T cell repertoires in COVID-19. The table came from immunoSEQ multiplex PCR; TCRdb's copy has only in-frame clones and leaves some out. The profile covers approximately 110,000 clones, with 60% to 80% appearing a single time and about 6.3% taken by the ten largest. The material sequenced was peripheral blood. The receptors here all came from a man at least 80 years old with COVID-19, enrolled during active disease.

This sequence joins TRBV7-9 and TRBJ2-3; weak D call: TRBD1 (6 bases). This CDR3 region has 15 residues. Germline-derived CDR1 and CDR2 are SEHNR and FQNEAQ (reference sequence). The ends were cut back, 5 bases at V and 0 bases at J, with 12 bases in the middle. The CDR3: CASSPRTDSTDTQYF. CDR3 DNA sequence: TGTGCCAGCAGCCCCCGGACAGATAGCACAGATACGCAGTATTTT.

This rearrangement joins TRBV6-5 to TRBJ2-7; 10 bases line up with TRBD2. The J segment lost 3 bases and the V segment lost 0 bases, leaving 5 bases of the junction unmatched. This CDR3 spans 16 amino acids. The germline CDR1 and CDR2 sequences are MNHEY and SVGAGI. CDR3 region: CASSYSASGSFYEQYF. CDR3 coding DNA: TGTGCCAGCAGTTACTCGGCTAGCGGGAGTTTCTACGAGCAGTACTTC.

The chain combines TRBV5-4 with TRBJ2-7; 9 bases map to TRBD2. The CDR3 runs 16 residues. The V gene's germline CDR1 is SGHNT and CDR2 YYREEE (reference sequence). The V and J ends lost 4 bases and 1 base, in that order; junction bases with no gene match: 9. CDR3 protein: CASSPGGTSSSYEQYF. The DNA of the CDR3 is TGTGCCAGCAGCCCTGGAGGGACTAGCAGTTCCTACGAGCAGTACTTC.

The V and J genes are TRBV5-6 and TRBJ1-6; no reliable D call. Germline lookup yields CDR1 SGHDT and CDR2 YYEEEE. The length of the CDR3 is 13 residues. V was trimmed by 3 bases and J by 8 bases, leaving 9 bases between them. CDR3 residues: CASSSGLYSPLHF. CDR3 DNA: TGTGCCAGCAGCTCTGGACTGTATTCACCCCTCCACTTT.

This clone was observed once. The V and J genes are TRBV7-9 and TRBJ2-3; tentative D call: TRBD2 (6 bases). Trimming pared 5 bases from V and 3 bases from J, leaving 18 bases between. Germline V gives CDR1 SEHNR, CDR2 FQNEAQ (reference sequence). The CDR3 is 16 residues long. DNA for the CDR3: TGTGCCAGCAGCCCCCGGGCCGGACGGGGGACAGATACGCAGTATTTT. It codes for CASSPRAGRGTDTQYF.

V usage is TRBV11-3 and J usage is TRBJ2-1; a weak D match, TRBD2 (6 bases). Trimming took 5 bases from V and 11 from J, leaving 13 bases between them. The CDR3 runs 12 residues. Looked up from germline, CDR1 is SGHNT and CDR2 is YENEEA. The CDR3 DNA follows: TGTGCCAGCAGCACAACGGAGGGGAAGCAGTTCTTC. Protein sequence: CASSTTEGKQFF.